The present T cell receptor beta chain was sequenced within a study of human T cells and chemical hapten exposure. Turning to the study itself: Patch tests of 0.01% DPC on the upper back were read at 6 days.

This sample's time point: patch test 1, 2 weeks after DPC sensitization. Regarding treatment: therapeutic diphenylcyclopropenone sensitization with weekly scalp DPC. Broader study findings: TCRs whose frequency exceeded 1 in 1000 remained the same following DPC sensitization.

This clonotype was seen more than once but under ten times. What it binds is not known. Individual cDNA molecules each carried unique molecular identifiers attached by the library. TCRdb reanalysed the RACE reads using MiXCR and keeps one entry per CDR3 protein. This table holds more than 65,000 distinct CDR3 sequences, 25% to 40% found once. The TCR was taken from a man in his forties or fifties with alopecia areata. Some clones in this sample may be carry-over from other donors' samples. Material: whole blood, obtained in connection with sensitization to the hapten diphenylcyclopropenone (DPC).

In DNA, the CDR3 is TGTGCCAGCGCCGGGACAGGCGCACAAGAGACCCAGTACTTC. This translates into CASAGTGAQETQYF. The rearrangement uses TRBV2 and TRBJ2-5; 8 nucleotides line up with TRBD1. CDR1 and CDR2 (germline): SNHLY, FYNNEI. CDR3 length: 14 residues. J gave up 2 bases and V 8 bases, and 7 bases lay outside the gene matches.